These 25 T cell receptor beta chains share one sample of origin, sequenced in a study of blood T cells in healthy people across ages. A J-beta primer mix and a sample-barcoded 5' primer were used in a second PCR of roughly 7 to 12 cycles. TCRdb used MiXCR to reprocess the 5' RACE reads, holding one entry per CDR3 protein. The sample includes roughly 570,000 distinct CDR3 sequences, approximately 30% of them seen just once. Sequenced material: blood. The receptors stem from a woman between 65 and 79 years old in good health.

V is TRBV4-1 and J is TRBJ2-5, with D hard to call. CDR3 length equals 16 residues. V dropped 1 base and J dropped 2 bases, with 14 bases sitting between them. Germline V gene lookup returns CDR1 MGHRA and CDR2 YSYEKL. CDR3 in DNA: TGCGCCAGCAGCCAAGGCGAGCGTGGGTGGCAAGAGACCCAGTACTTC. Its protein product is CASSQGERGWQETQYF.

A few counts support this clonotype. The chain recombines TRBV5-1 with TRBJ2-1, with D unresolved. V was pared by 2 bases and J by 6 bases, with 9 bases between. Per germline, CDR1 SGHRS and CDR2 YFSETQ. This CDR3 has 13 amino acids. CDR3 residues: CASSFGAGNEQFF. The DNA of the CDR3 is TGCGCCAGCAGCTTCGGCGCTGGCAATGAGCAGTTCTTC.

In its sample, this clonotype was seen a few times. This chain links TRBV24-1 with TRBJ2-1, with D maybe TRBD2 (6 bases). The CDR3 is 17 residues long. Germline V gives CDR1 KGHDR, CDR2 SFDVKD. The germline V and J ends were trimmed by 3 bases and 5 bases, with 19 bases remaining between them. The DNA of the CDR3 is TGTGCCACCAGTGATCCTACCTGGGGGGACGCTGACAATGAGCAGTTCTTC. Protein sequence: CATSDPTWGDADNEQFF.

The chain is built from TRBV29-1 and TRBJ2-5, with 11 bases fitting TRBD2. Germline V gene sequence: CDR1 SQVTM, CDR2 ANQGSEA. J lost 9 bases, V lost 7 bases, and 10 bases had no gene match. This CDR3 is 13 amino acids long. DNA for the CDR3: TGCAGCGCCGGGAAGGGACTAGCGGAACCCCAGTACTTC. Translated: CSAGKGLAEPQYF.

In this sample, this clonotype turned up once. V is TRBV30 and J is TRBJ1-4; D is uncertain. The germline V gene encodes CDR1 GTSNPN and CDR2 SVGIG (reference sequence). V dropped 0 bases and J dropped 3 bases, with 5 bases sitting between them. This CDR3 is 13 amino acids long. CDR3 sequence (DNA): TGTGCCTGGAGTGTAGGGCCTAATGAAAAACTGTTTTTT. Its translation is CAWSVGPNEKLFF.

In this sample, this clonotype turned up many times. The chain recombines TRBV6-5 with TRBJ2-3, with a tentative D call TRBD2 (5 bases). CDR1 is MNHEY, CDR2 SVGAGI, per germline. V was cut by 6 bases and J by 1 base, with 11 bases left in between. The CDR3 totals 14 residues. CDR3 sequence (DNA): TGTGCCAGCAGATTAGCGACCCGCACAGATACGCAGTATTTT. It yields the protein CASRLATRTDTQYF.

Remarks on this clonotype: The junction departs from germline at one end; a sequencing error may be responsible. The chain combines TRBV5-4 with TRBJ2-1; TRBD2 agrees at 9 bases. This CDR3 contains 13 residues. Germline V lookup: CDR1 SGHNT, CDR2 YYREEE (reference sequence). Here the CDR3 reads CASGGGAQNEQFF. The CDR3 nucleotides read TGCGCCAGCGGCGGGGGGGCTCAGAATGAGCAGTTCTTC.

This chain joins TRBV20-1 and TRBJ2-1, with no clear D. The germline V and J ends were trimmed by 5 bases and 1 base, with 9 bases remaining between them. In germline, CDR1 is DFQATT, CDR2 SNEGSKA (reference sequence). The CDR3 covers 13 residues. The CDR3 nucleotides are TGCAGTGCTGGCGGAGCTTCCTACAATGAGCAGTTCTTC. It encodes CSAGGASYNEQFF.

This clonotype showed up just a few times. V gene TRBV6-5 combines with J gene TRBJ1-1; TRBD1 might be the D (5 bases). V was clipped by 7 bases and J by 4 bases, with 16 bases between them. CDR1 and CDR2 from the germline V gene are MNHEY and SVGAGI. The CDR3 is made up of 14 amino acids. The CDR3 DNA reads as TGTGCCAGCACCCCAGCAGGGAGGAGCACTGAAGCTTTCTTT. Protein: CASTPAGRSTEAFF.

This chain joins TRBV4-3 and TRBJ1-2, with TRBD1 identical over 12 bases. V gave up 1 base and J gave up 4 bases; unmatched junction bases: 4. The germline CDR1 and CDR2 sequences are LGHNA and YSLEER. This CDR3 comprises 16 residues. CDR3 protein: CASSQVGTGGFYGYTF. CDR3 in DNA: TGCGCCAGCAGCCAAGTTGGGACAGGGGGCTTCTATGGCTACACCTTC.

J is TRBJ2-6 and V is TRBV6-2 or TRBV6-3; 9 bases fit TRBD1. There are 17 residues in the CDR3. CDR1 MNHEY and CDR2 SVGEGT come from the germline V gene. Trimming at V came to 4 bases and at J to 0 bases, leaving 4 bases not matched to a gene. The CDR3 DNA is TGTGCCAGCAGTTCGGGACAGGGTCACTCTGGGGCCAACGTCCTGACTTTC. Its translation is CASSSGQGHSGANVLTF.

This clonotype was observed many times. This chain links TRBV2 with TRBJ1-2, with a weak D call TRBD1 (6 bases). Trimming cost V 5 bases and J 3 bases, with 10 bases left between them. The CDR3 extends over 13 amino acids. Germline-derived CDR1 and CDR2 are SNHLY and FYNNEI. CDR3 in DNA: TGTGCCAGCAGTTTACAGGGTGACTATGGCTACACCTTC. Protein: CASSLQGDYGYTF.

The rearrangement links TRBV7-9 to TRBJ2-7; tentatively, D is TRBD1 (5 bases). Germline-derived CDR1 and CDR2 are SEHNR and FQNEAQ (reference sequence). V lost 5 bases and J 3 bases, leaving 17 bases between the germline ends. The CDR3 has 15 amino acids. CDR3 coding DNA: TGTGCCAGCAGCCTAGACAGCCTTCTTAACTACGAGCAGTACTTC. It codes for CASSLDSLLNYEQYF.

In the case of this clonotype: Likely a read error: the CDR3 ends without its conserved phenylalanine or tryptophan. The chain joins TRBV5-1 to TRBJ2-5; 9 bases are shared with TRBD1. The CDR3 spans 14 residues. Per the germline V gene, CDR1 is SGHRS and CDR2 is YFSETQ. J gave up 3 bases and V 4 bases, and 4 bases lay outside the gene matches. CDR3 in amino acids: CASSPTGGEETQYL. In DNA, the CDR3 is TGCGCCAGCAGCCCGACAGGGGGGGAAGAGACCCAGTACCTC.

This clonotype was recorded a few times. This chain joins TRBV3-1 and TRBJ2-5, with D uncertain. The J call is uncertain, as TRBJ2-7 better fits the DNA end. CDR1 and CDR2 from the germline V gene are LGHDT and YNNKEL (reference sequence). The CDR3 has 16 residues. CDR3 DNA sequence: TGTGCCAGCAGCCAAGATTTGGGTTCTGGTAGAAACGAGCAGTACTTC. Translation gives CASSQDLGSGRNEQYF.

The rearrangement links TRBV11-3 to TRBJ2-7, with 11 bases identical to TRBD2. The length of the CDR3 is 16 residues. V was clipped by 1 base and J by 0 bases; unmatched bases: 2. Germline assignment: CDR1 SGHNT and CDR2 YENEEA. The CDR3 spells CASSLGGTSGSYEQYF. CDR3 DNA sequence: TGTGCCAGCAGCTTAGGGGGGACTAGCGGCTCCTACGAGCAGTACTTC.

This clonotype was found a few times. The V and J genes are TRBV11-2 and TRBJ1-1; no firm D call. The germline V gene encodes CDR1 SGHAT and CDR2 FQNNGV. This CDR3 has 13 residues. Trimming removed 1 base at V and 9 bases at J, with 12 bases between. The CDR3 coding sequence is TGTGCCAGCAGCTTAGCACCTGAGATCCAAGCTTTCTTT. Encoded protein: CASSLAPEIQAFF. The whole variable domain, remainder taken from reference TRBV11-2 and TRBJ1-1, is EAGVAQSPRYKIIEKRQSVAFWCNPISGHATLYWYQQILGQGPKLLIQFQNNGVVDDSQLPKDRFSAERLKGVDSTLKIQPAKLEDSAVYLCASSLAPEIQAFFGQGTRLTVV.

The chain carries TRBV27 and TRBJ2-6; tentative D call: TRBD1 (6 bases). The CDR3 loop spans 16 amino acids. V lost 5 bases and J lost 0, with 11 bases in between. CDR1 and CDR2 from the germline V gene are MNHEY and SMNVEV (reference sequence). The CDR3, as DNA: TGTGCCAGCAGTCAAATGGACAGCTCTGGGGCCAACGTCCTGACTTTC. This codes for CASSQMDSSGANVLTF.

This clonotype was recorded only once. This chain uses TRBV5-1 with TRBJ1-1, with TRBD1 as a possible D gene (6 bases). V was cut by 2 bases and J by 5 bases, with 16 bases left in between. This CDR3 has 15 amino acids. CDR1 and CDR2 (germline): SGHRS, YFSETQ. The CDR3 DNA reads TGCGCCAGCAGCTTTCGAGAGGGGGTCGGGACTGAAGCTTTCTTT. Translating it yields CASSFREGVGTEAFF.

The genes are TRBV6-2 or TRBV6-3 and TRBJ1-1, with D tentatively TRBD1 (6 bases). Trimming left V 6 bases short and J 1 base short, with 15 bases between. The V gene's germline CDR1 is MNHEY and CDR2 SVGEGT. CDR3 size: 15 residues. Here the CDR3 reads CASSSTPTGNTEAFF. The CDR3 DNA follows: TGTGCCAGCAGCTCCACCCCGACAGGGAACACTGAAGCTTTCTTT.

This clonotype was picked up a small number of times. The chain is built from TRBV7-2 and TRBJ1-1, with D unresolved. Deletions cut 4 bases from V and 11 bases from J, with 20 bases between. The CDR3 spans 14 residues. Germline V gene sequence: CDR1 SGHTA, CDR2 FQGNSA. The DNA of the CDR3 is TGTGCCAGCAGCTCCCAGGAACCATCGAGCCGGGCTTTCTTT. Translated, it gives CASSSQEPSSRAFF.

The CDR3 loop reads CASSRPSGGGGYTF. CDR3 in DNA: TGTGCCAGCAGCCGCCCGTCAGGGGGCGGTGGCTACACCTTC. The rearrangement uses TRBV6-5 and TRBJ1-2; 8 bases map to TRBD1. The CDR3 spans 14 residues. V gave up 6 bases and J gave up 7 bases; unmatched junction bases: 10. In germline, CDR1 is MNHEY, CDR2 SVGAGI.

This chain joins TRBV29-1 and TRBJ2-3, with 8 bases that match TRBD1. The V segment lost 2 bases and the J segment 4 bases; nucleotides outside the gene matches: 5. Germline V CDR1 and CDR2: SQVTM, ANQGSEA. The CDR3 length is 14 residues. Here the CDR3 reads CSVERQGIADTQYF. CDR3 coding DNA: TGCAGCGTTGAAAGACAGGGGATCGCAGATACGCAGTATTTT.

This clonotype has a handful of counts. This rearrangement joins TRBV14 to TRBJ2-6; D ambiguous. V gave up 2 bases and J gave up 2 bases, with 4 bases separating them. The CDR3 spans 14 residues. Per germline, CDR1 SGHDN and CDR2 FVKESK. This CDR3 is CASSQTTGANVLTF. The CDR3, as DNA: TGTGCCAGCAGCCAAACGACTGGGGCCAACGTCCTGACTTTC.

In DNA, the CDR3 is TGCAGTGCCCTAGTAGGCCATTCGAGCTCCTACGAGCAGTACTTC. As protein: CSALVGHSSSYEQYF. This chain uses TRBV20-1 with TRBJ2-7; D not certain. Between the trimmed V and J ends, which lost 6 bases and 0 bases, there was a span of 18 bases. CDR1 and CDR2 from the germline V gene are DFQATT and SNEGSKA (reference sequence). The CDR3 has 15 residues.